This T cell receptor (beta chain) was sequenced in a study of graft-versus-host responses after intestinal transplantation. Whole-study context: Isolated intestinal, liver-intestinal, or multivisceral transplants were what recipients had. Study-level findings and limits: Allograft graft-versus-host to host-versus-graft clonal ratios ran high in patients with graft-donor T cell macrochimerism. Detected in recipient marrow were GvH clones, some of which were first observed in ileum or blood.

Remarks on this clone: Its cognate antigen is unknown.

The assay was immunoSEQ multiplex PCR, and TCRdb's table has in-frame clones only and misses some. The sample contains tens of thousands of clones, about nine tenths of which appear only once. This CDR3 comprises 13 residues. From germline, CDR1 is MNHEY and CDR2 SVGAGI. The V gene lost 4 bases and the J gene lost 5 bases, with 10 bases spanning the gap. The material was unstimulated CD4+ T cells sorted from spleen or lymph node cells, obtained before intestinal transplant. This sequence originates from a human donor who received an intestinal transplant. The chain is built from TRBV6-5 and TRBJ2-3; no reliable D call. CDR3 amino acids: CASSSPRKDTQYF. The CDR3 DNA reads as TGTGCCAGCAGTTCCCCACGGAAAGATACGCAGTATTTT.